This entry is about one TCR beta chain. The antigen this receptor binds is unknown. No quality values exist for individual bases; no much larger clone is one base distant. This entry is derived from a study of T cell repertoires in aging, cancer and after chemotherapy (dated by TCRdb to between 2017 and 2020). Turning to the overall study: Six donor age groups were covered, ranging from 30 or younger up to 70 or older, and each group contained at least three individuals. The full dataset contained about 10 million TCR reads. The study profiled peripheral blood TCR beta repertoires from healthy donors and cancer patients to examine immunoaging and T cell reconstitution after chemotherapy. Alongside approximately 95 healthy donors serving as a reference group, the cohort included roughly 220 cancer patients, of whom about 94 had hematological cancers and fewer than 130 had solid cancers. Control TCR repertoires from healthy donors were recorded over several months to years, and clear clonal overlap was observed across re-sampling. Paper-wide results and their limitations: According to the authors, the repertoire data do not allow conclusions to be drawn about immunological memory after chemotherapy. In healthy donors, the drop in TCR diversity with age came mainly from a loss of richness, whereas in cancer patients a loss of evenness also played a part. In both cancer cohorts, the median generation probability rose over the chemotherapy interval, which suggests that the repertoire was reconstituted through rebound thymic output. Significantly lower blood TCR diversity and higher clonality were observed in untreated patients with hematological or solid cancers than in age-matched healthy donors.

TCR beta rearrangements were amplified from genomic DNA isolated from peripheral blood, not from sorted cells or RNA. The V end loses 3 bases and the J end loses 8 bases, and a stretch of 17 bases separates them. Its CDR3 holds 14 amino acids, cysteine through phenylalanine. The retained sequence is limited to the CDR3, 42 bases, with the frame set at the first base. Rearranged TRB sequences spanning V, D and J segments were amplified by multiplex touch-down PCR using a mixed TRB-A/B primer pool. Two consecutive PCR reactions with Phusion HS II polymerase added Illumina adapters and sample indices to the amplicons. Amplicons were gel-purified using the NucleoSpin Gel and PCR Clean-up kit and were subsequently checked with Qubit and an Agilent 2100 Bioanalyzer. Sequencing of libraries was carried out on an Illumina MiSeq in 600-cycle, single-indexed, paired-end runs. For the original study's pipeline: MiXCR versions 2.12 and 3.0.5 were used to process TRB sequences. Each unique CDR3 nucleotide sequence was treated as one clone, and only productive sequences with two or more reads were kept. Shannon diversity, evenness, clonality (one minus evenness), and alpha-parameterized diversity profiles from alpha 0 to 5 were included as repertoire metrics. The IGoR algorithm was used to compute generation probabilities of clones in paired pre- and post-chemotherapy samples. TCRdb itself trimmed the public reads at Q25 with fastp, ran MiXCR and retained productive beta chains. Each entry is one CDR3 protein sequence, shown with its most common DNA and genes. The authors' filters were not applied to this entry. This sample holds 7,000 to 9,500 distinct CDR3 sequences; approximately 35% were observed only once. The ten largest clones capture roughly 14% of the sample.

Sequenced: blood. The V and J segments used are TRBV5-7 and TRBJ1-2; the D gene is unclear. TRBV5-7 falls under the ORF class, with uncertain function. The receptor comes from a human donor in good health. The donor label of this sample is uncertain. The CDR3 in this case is CASSSTTGRSGYTF. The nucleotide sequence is TGTGCCAGCAGCTCCACAACGGGAAGGAGCGGCTACACCTTC.